This T cell receptor (beta chain) originates from a study of beta chain features in type 1 diabetes. This clone has only a few counts. Its specificity is unknown. Points from the study as a whole: Shorter templates might be favored by PCR, equally in patients and controls. Among all four CD4+ subsets, Type 1 diabetes patients had TCRB CDR3s that were moderately but significantly shorter.

Of the isolated RNA, all was reverse transcribed, and so the sequenced material was expressed TCRB transcripts. Sequencing was performed with immunoSEQ multiplex PCR; in TCRdb, only in-frame clones are kept and a portion is missing. The table records a few hundred thousand clones, about 15% of them present only once. This CDR3 is 17 amino acids long. Germline V gene data show CDR1 as KGHSH and CDR2 as LQKENI. V lost 3 bases to trimming and J lost 6 bases; unmatched junction nucleotides: 14. The rearrangement joins TRBV18 to TRBJ2-1, with 7 bases aligning to TRBD2. The sequence came from a man under 40 with type 1 diabetes. Sequencing was performed on naive CD4+ T cells from blood. CDR3 nucleotide sequence: TGTGCCAGCTCACCGTCCGCTGGGCGGGAGCTTCCCAATGAGCAGTTCTTC. Translating it yields CASSPSAGRELPNEQFF.